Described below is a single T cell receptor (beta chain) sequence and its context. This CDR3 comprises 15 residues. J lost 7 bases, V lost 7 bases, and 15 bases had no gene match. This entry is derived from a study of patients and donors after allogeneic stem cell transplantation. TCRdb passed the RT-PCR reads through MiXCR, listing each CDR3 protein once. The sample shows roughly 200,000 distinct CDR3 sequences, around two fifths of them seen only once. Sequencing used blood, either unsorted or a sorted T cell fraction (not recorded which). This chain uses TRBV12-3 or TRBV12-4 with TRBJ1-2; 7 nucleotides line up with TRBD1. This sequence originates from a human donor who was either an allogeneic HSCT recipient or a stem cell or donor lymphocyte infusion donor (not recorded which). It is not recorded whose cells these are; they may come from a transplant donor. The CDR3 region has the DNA TGTGCCAGCAACTCGGCGGGGACAGCCTATGGTGGCTACACCTTC. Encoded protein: CASNSAGTAYGGYTF.